This T cell receptor (beta chain) stems from a study of control samples from healthy donors and cancer patients. Germline CDR1 reads LNHDA; CDR2 reads SQIVND (reference sequence). The CDR3 extends over 15 amino acids. V was cut by 4 bases and J by 8 bases, with 18 bases left in between. TCRdb's copy holds only in-frame clones and misses some; the assay was immunoSEQ multiplex PCR. The sample holds 150,000 to 170,000 clones, approximately 93% seen once. The specimen sequenced was blood. The chain couples TRBV19 to TRBJ2-1; a weak D match, TRBD2 (6 bases). The receptor was isolated from a man aged 40-55 years in good health. CDR3 coding DNA: TGTGCCAGTAGTAGCGGGACCCTGGAATGGGATGAGCAGTTCTTC. Amino acids: CASSSGTLEWDEQFF. Drawing the rest from reference TRBV19 and TRBJ2-1, the complete variable domain is DGGITQSPKYLFRKEGQNVTLSCEQNLNHDAMYWYRQDPGQGLRLIYYSQIVNDFQKGDIAEGYSVSREKKESFPLTVTSAQKNPTAFYLCASSSGTLEWDEQFFGPGTRLTVL.